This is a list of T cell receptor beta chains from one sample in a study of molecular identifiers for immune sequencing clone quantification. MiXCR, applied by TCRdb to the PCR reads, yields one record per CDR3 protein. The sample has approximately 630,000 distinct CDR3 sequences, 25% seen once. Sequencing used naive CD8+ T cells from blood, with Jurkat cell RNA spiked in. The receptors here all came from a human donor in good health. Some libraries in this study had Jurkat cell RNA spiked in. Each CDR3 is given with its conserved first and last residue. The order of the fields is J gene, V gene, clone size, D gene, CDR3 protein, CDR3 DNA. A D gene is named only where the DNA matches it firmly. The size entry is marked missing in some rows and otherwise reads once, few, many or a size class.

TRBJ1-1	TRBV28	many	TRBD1	CASSFRQGRTEAFF	TGTGCCAGCAGTTTCCGACAGGGGCGAACTGAAGCTTTCTTT
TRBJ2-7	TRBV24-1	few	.	CATSDFGVCYEQYF	TGTGCCACCAGTGATTTTGGGGTTTGCTACGAGCAGTACTTC
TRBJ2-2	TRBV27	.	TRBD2	CASTAGANTGELFF	TGTGCCAGCACCGCGGGGGCGAACACCGGGGAGCTGTTTTTT
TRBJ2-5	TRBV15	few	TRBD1	CATSRFGQGNGETQYF	TGTGCCACCAGCAGGTTCGGACAGGGTAATGGAGAGACCCAGTACTTC
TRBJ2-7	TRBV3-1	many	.	CASSQVGYEQYF	TGTGCCAGCAGCCAAGTAGGCTACGAGCAGTACTTC
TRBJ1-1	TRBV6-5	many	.	CASSPLFGVNTEAFF	TGTGCCAGCAGTCCATTGTTTGGGGTGAACACTGAAGCTTTCTTT
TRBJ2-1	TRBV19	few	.	CASMSGVSYNEQFF	TGTGCCAGTATGTCGGGGGTTTCCTACAATGAGCAGTTCTTC
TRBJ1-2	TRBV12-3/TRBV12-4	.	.	CASREGGVSGYTF	TGTGCCAGCAGAGAAGGTGGGGTTAGTGGCTACACCTTC
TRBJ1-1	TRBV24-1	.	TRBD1	CATSETGVGTEAFF	TGTGCCACCAGTGAGACAGGGGTAGGCACTGAAGCTTTCTTT
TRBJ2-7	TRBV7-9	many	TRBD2	CASSVGVAGGWYEQYF	TGTGCCAGCAGCGTGGGTGTAGCGGGGGGCTGGTACGAGCAGTACTTC
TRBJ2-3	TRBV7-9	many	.	CASSPGHRENTDTQYF	TGTGCCAGCAGCCCAGGCCACAGGGAGAACACAGATACGCAGTATTTT